A single sample is the source of the 2 T cell receptor beta chains below, sequenced in a study of blood T cell repertoires in COVID-19. Libraries were prepared by immunoSEQ multiplex PCR; TCRdb keeps only in-frame clonotypes and omits some of them. The table includes some 80,000 clones, about nine tenths detected once. Sequenced input: peripheral blood. The receptors derive from a woman between 45 and 65 years old with active or convalescent COVID-19.

This chain joins TRBV6-5 and TRBJ1-2; D is possibly TRBD1 (5 bases). This CDR3 comprises 14 residues. The germline gives CDR1 MNHEY, CDR2 SVGAGI. The V and J ends lost 8 bases and 0 bases respectively, with 13 bases between them. The CDR3 DNA is TGTGCCAGCGTGGGAGGGGACCCTAACTATGGCTACACCTTC. Translated, it gives CASVGGDPNYGYTF.

This sequence joins TRBV7-8 and TRBJ1-2; the match to TRBD1 covers 10 bases. This CDR3 spans 13 amino acids. V was clipped by 5 bases and J by 4 bases; unmatched bases: 1. Looked up from germline, CDR1 is SGHVS and CDR2 is FQNEAQ. The CDR3 DNA follows: TGTGCCAGCAGCCGGGACAGGGGCTATGGCTACACCTTC. This codes for CASSRDRGYGYTF.